The 9 T cell receptor beta chains listed next were all sequenced from one sample in a study of T cell responses to AZD1222 COVID-19 vaccine. Sequencing used immunoSEQ multiplex PCR; TCRdb keeps in-frame clones, though not all of them. In the table there are some 170,000 clones, roughly 90% of which are singletons. This specimen consisted of peripheral blood, obtained 28 days after the second AZD1222 dose. The receptors shown here come from an adult who received the AZD1222 COVID-19 vaccine.

The rearrangement links TRBV2 to TRBJ1-5; no clear D gene. CDR3 size: 14 residues. Germline V gene sequence: CDR1 SNHLY, CDR2 FYNNEI. Trimming stripped 2 bases from V and 4 bases from J, with 9 bases between. CDR3 bases: TGTGCCAGCAGTGAAAGGTCCGTAAATCAGCCCCAGCATTTT. Translation: CASSERSVNQPQHF.

The chain is built from TRBV6-5 and TRBJ2-7; D may be TRBD1 or TRBD2 (5 bases each). Trimming removed 8 bases from V and 4 bases from J, with 12 bases in between. Germline CDR1 is MNHEY and CDR2 is SVGAGI. CDR3 length: 12 amino acids. The CDR3 loop reads CASWDRTYEQYF. The CDR3 DNA sequence: TGTGCCAGCTGGGACCGGACGTACGAGCAGTACTTC.

This chain uses TRBV11-2 with TRBJ1-2; D is ambiguous. Trimming shortened V by 0 bases and J by 5 bases, and 13 bases separated the two germline ends. Germline assignment: CDR1 SGHAT and CDR2 FQNNGV. CDR3 length: 15 amino acids. CDR3 coding DNA: TGTGCCAGCAGCTTAGATCCGGCGTACCGGTATGGCTACACCTTC. It is translated as CASSLDPAYRYGYTF.

This sequence joins TRBV9 and TRBJ1-1; no reliable D call. The CDR3 loop spans 13 amino acids. Germline-derived CDR1 and CDR2 are SGDLS and YYNGEE. V dropped 0 bases and J dropped 6 bases, with 9 bases sitting between them. CDR3 sequence: CASSVGWGAEAFF. CDR3 in DNA: TGTGCCAGCAGCGTAGGGTGGGGTGCTGAAGCTTTCTTT.

V and J are TRBV6-5 and TRBJ2-7; D gene unclear. CDR1 is MNHEY, CDR2 SVGAGI, per germline. This CDR3 comprises 13 residues. The V end lost 0 bases, the J end lost 2 bases, and 5 bases lay between the germline ends. The CDR3 reads CASSYSSPYEQYF. CDR3 sequence (DNA): TGTGCCAGCAGTTACTCTAGCCCCTACGAGCAGTACTTC.

V gene TRBV4-3 combines with J gene TRBJ1-4; D may be TRBD1 (5 bases). The V end lost 6 bases, the J end lost 8 bases, and 19 bases lay between the germline ends. Germline assignment: CDR1 LGHNA and CDR2 YSLEER. CDR3 size: 15 residues. The CDR3, as DNA: TGCGCCAGCAGTCCCCCCCAGGGATTTTCGGAAAAACTGTTTTTT. Protein product: CASSPPQGFSEKLFF.

This clone was found once. The genes are TRBV7-2 and TRBJ1-2, with no clear D. The CDR3 length is 11 residues. The germline V gene has CDR1 SGHTA and CDR2 FQGNSA. Trimming removed 5 bases at V and 7 bases at J, with 8 bases between. The CDR3 coding sequence is TGTGCCAGCAGCCTATGGGGTGGCTACACCTTC. Residues: CASSLWGGYTF.

V and J are TRBV5-1 and TRBJ1-1; TRBD1 is a possible D gene (6 bases). Germline lookup yields CDR1 SGHRS and CDR2 YFSETQ. Trimming took 3 bases from V and 11 from J, leaving 17 bases between them. This CDR3 is built from 13 residues. The CDR3 loop reads CASSSDRPTFAFF. CDR3 DNA: TGCGCCAGCAGCTCAGACAGGCCTACTTTCGCTTTCTTT.

This chain joins TRBV11-2 and TRBJ2-1; 8 nucleotides agree with TRBD1. In germline, CDR1 is SGHAT, CDR2 FQNNGV. V was pared by 5 bases and J by 8 bases, with 11 bases of the junction left unmatched. CDR3 length: 15 residues. This CDR3 is CASSPRTGPTDEQFF. CDR3 sequence (DNA): TGTGCCAGCAGCCCCCGGACAGGGCCGACGGATGAGCAGTTCTTC. The full variable domain, with the rest looked up from reference TRBV11-2 and TRBJ2-1, is EAGVAQSPRYKIIEKRQSVAFWCNPISGHATLYWYQQILGQGPKLLIQFQNNGVVDDSQLPKDRFSAERLKGVDSTLKIQPAKLEDSAVYLCASSPRTGPTDEQFFGPGTRLTVL.